The 24 T cell receptor beta chains below were found in one sample sequenced in a study of blood T cell repertoires in COVID-19. TCRdb's copy holds only in-frame clones and misses some; the assay was immunoSEQ multiplex PCR. Of under 85,000 clones in the sample, 84% were seen once. The sequencing sample was made of peripheral blood. The receptors stem from a man in his forties or fifties with COVID-19, enrolled during active disease.

This chain uses TRBV9 with TRBJ2-5; 10 positions agree with TRBD2. The CDR3 contains 16 residues. Germline values: CDR1 SGDLS, CDR2 YYNGEE. Unmatched junction bases numbered 7, after V lost 0 bases and J lost 5 bases. The CDR3 loop is CASSVAERGGLETQYF. In nucleotides, the CDR3 is TGTGCCAGCAGCGTAGCTGAGCGGGGGGGCCTCGAGACCCAGTACTTC. The variable domain in full, completed from reference TRBV9 and TRBJ2-5, reads DSGVTQTPKHLITATGQRVTLRCSPRSGDLSVYWYQQSLDQGLQFLIQYYNGEERAKGNILERFSAQQFPDLHSELNLSSLELGDSALYFCASSVAERGGLETQYFGPGTRLLVL.

This rearrangement joins TRBV19 to TRBJ1-5, with no clear D. V lost 8 bases and J 5 bases, leaving 13 bases between the germline ends. The CDR3 runs to 13 residues. Germline CDR1 reads LNHDA; CDR2 reads SQIVND (reference sequence). CDR3 residues: CASETSEDQPQHF. The DNA of the CDR3 is TGTGCCAGTGAAACATCAGAGGATCAGCCCCAGCATTTT.

This chain joins TRBV4-1 and TRBJ1-1; D might be TRBD1 (5 bases). This CDR3 region has 16 residues. V was pared by 4 bases and J by 1 base, with 16 bases between. The V gene's germline CDR1 is MGHRA and CDR2 YSYEKL. CDR3 coding DNA: TGCGCCAGCAGCCCCGCTTGGGGGAGGGGGAACACTGAAGCTTTCTTT. Translated: CASSPAWGRGNTEAFF.

The V gene is TRBV7-2, the J gene TRBJ2-7; 12 bases match TRBD2. The CDR3 has 16 residues. V was clipped by 5 bases and J by 5 bases; unmatched bases: 10. CDR1 and CDR2 (germline): SGHTA, FQGNSA. The CDR3 loop is CASSTWLAGGRHEQYF. As DNA, the CDR3 is TGTGCCAGCAGCACCTGGCTAGCGGGGGGGCGCCACGAGCAGTACTTC.

The chain recombines TRBV7-9 with TRBJ1-2; 11 bases align to TRBD1. This CDR3 is built from 14 residues. V was clipped by 3 bases and J by 8 bases; unmatched bases: 5. Per germline, CDR1 SEHNR and CDR2 FQNEAQ (reference sequence). In DNA, the CDR3 is TGTGCCAGCAGCTTCGGACAGGGGGCGAGGGGCTACACCTTC. Translated: CASSFGQGARGYTF.

This chain joins TRBV12-3 or TRBV12-4 and TRBJ1-1; D ambiguous. The CDR3 extends over 13 amino acids. The ends were cut back, 8 bases at V and 5 bases at J, with 15 bases in the middle. CDR3 sequence reads: CASRLIEGTEAFF. The CDR3 nucleotides read TGTGCCAGCCGTCTCATCGAGGGAACTGAAGCTTTCTTT.

The chain has TRBV7-5 and TRBJ2-1; TRBD2 is the table's D call and was not checked against the DNA. TRBV7-5 is a recognized pseudogene. The CDR3 loop spans 16 amino acids. The CDR3 DNA is TGTGCCAGAAGTCAAGCTGCTAGCGGGGTGTACAATGAGCAGTTCTTC. It translates to CARSQAASGVYNEQFF.

V is TRBV5-1 and J is TRBJ1-2; no firm D call. The CDR3 consists of 15 residues. Germline CDR1 is SGHRS and CDR2 is YFSETQ. Trimming took off 0 bases at V and 5 bases at J, with 14 bases between the two ends. The CDR3 is CASSLVGGPEYGYTF. In DNA, the CDR3 is TGCGCCAGCAGCTTGGTTGGCGGCCCTGAGTATGGCTACACCTTC.

This chain uses TRBV2 with TRBJ1-6; D remains unclear. The V and J ends lost 4 bases and 0 bases respectively, with 7 bases between them. This CDR3 contains 15 residues. Germline V lookup: CDR1 SNHLY, CDR2 FYNNEI. The CDR3 sequence is CASSAESSYNSPLHF. DNA of the CDR3: TGTGCCAGCAGTGCCGAGAGCTCCTATAATTCACCCCTCCACTTT.

The chain joins TRBV10-3 to TRBJ2-5, with 9 bases fitting TRBD2. V shed 0 bases and J 2 bases; nucleotides not matched to a gene: 10. Per germline, CDR1 ENHRY and CDR2 SYGVKD. This CDR3 contains 18 residues. CDR3 residues: CAISESETAGGPQETQYF. CDR3 sequence (DNA): TGTGCCATCAGTGAGTCCGAAACAGCGGGGGGCCCACAAGAGACCCAGTACTTC.

The V gene is TRBV5-1, the J gene TRBJ2-1, with 7 bases fitting TRBD1. The CDR3 loop spans 14 amino acids. After removal of 4 bases from V and 2 bases from J, the junction contained 3 bases not matched to a gene. Per germline, CDR1 SGHRS and CDR2 YFSETQ. The CDR3 coding sequence is TGCGCCAGCAGCATCCAGGGGGCCTACAATGAGCAGTTCTTC. Translation gives CASSIQGAYNEQFF.

This clone was detected once. The CDR3 reads CASSIFGQSSLNTEAFF. DNA of the CDR3: TGTGCCAGTAGTATATTCGGACAGTCAAGCTTGAACACTGAAGCTTTCTTT. The chain is built from TRBV19 and TRBJ1-1, with D tentatively TRBD1 (6 bases). V lost 2 bases to trimming and J lost 0 bases, with 16 bases between them. Looked up from germline, CDR1 is LNHDA and CDR2 is SQIVND (reference sequence). CDR3 size: 17 residues.

The chain recombines TRBV5-6 with TRBJ1-2; the match to TRBD1 covers 7 bases. V dropped 3 bases and J dropped 7; count of bases not matched to a gene: 12. This CDR3 region has 15 residues. Germline CDR1 reads SGHDT; CDR2 reads YYEEEE. CDR3 loop: CASSSGIQGLPGYTF. As DNA, the CDR3 is TGTGCCAGCAGCTCGGGAATACAGGGGCTTCCTGGCTACACCTTC.

The chain links TRBV10-2 to TRBJ2-1; perhaps TRBD1 as D (6 bases). V dropped 5 bases and J dropped 5 bases, with 10 bases sitting between them. The CDR3 runs 13 residues. Germline CDR1 is WSHSY and CDR2 is SAAADI. CDR3 amino acids: CASSPAGDNEQFF. DNA for the CDR3: TGCGCCAGCAGTCCGGCAGGGGACAATGAGCAGTTCTTC.

The V gene is TRBV9, the J gene TRBJ2-5; weak D call: TRBD2 (6 bases). There are 15 residues in the CDR3. Between the trimmed V and J ends, which lost 3 bases and 5 bases, there was a span of 17 bases. The germline CDR1 and CDR2 sequences are SGDLS and YYNGEE. The CDR3 DNA is TGTGCCAGCAGCGCCTCGGGACTCCCCTATGAGACCCAGTACTTC. It yields the protein CASSASGLPYETQYF. Based on the CDR3 plus reference TRBV9 and TRBJ2-5, the full variable domain is DSGVTQTPKHLITATGQRVTLRCSPRSGDLSVYWYQQSLDQGLQFLIQYYNGEERAKGNILERFSAQQFPDLHSELNLSSLELGDSALYFCASSASGLPYETQYFGPGTRLLVL.

The V gene is TRBV5-1, the J gene TRBJ2-1; TRBD2 agrees at 8 bases. The V segment lost 0 bases and the J segment 3 bases; nucleotides outside the gene matches: 5. CDR1 is SGHRS and CDR2 is YFSETQ in the germline V gene. The length of the CDR3 is 16 residues. The chain's CDR3 is CASSLAMAGGYNEQFF. The CDR3 region has the DNA TGCGCCAGCAGCTTGGCCATGGCGGGGGGCTACAATGAGCAGTTCTTC.

J is TRBJ1-3 and V is TRBV4-2; possibly TRBD1 for D (6 bases). CDR1 is LGHNA and CDR2 is YNFKEQ in the germline V gene. The length of the CDR3 is 16 residues. V was trimmed by 3 bases and J by 0 bases, leaving 12 bases between them. CDR3 nucleotide sequence: TGTGCCAGCAGCCAGGCCCAGGGGAGCTCTGGAAACACCATATATTTT. Translating it yields CASSQAQGSSGNTIYF.

This rearrangement joins TRBV7-3 to TRBJ2-1, with 15 nucleotides matching TRBD2. This CDR3 has 16 residues. V was clipped by 6 bases and J by 7 bases; unmatched bases: 7. Germline loops: CDR1 SGHTA, CDR2 FQGTGA. This chain's CDR3 is CASSSGTSGRWNEQFF. Here the CDR3 DNA reads TGTGCCAGCAGTTCAGGGACTAGCGGGAGGTGGAATGAGCAGTTCTTC.

The CDR3 DNA reads TGCGCCAGCAGCCATGGTATTGGGCGAACGGCCTACGAGCAGTACTTC. It codes for CASSHGIGRTAYEQYF. The chain recombines TRBV4-3 with TRBJ2-7; D unresolved. The germline gives CDR1 LGHNA, CDR2 YSLEER. This CDR3 contains 16 residues. Trimming took off 3 bases at V and 2 bases at J, with 17 bases between the two ends.

The rearrangement links TRBV6-4 to TRBJ1-3; weak D call: TRBD1 (6 bases). V was shortened by 2 bases and J by 1 base, with 18 bases between the two germline ends. Germline loops: CDR1 MRHNA, CDR2 SNTAGT. CDR3 length equals 18 residues. CDR3 in DNA: TGTGCCAGCAGTGACACCCGGGACACAAACCCTTCTGGAAACACCATATATTTT. It yields the protein CASSDTRDTNPSGNTIYF.

This chain joins TRBV18 and TRBJ1-4, with D possibly matching TRBD1 (5 bases). This CDR3 spans 16 amino acids. V dropped 4 bases and J dropped 0 bases, with 12 bases sitting between them. Germline lookup yields CDR1 KGHSH and CDR2 LQKENI. CDR3 sequence reads: CASSLRDAATNEKLFF. CDR3 sequence (DNA): TGTGCCAGCTCACTCAGGGATGCCGCAACTAATGAAAAACTGTTTTTT.

V is TRBV11-3 and J is TRBJ2-1; D is perhaps TRBD2 (6 bases). The germline V and J ends were trimmed by 5 bases and 9 bases, with 26 bases remaining between them. Germline CDR1 SGHNT, CDR2 YENEEA. The CDR3 is made up of 17 amino acids. CDR3 DNA sequence: TGTGCCAGCAGCCTAAAGGTGCGCGGGGCCCCCCCGAGTGAGCAGTTCTTC. This sequence encodes CASSLKVRGAPPSEQFF.

The chain carries TRBV14 and TRBJ2-3; 7 bases map to TRBD2. The CDR3 contains 15 residues. Per the germline V gene, CDR1 is SGHDN and CDR2 is FVKESK. V was clipped by 5 bases and J by 2 bases; unmatched bases: 7. CDR3 sequence: CASSSPRGDTDTQYF. The CDR3 region has the DNA TGTGCCAGCAGCTCTCCCCGGGGGGACACAGATACGCAGTATTTT.

The chain carries TRBV7-6 and TRBJ1-1; D remains unclear. The CDR3 length is 14 residues. Germline loops: CDR1 SGHVS, CDR2 FNYEAQ. V lost 1 base and J 1 base, leaving 7 bases between the germline ends. The CDR3 spells CASSLETRNTEAFF. DNA for the CDR3: TGTGCCAGCAGCTTAGAAACAAGGAACACTGAAGCTTTCTTT.